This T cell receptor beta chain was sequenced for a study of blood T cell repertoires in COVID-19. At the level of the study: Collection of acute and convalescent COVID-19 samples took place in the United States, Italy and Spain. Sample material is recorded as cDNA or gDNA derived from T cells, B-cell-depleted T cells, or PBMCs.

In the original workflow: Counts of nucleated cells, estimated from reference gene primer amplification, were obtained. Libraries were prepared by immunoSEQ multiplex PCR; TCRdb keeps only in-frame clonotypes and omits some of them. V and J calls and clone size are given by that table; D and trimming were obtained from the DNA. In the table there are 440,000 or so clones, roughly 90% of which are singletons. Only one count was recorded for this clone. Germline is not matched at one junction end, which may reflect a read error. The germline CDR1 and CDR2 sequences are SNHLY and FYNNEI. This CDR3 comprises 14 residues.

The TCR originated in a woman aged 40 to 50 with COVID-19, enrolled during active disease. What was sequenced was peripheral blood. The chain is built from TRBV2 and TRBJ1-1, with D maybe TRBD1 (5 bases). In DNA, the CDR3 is TGTGCCAGCAGGGAAGTGACAGTGAACACTGAAGCTTTCTTT. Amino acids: CASREVTVNTEAFF.